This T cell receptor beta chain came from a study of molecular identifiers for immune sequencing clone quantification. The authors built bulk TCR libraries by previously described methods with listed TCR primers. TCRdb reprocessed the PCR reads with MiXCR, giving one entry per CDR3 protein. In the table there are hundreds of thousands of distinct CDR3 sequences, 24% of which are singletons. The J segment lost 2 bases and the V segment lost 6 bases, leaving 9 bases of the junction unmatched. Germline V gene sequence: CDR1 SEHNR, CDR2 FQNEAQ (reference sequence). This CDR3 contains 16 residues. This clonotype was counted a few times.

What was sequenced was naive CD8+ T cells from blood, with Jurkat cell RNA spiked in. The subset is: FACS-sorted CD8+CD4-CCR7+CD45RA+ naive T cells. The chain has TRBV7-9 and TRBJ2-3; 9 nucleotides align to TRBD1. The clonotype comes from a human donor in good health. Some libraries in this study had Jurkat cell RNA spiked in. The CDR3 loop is CASRPPGQGNTDTQYF. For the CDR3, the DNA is TGTGCCAGCAGACCTCCAGGACAGGGGAACACAGATACGCAGTATTTT.